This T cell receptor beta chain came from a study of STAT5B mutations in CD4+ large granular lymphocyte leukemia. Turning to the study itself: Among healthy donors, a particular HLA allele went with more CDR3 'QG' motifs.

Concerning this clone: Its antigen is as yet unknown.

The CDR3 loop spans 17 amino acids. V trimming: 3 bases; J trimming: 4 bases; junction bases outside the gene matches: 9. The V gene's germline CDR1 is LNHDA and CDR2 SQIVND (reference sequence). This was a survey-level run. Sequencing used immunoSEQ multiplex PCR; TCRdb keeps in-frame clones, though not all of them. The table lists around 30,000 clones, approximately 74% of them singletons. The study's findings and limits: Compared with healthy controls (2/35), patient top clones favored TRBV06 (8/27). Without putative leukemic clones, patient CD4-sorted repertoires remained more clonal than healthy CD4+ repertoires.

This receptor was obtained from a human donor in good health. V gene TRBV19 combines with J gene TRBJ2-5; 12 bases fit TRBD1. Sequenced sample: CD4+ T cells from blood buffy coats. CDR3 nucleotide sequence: TGTGCCAGTAGTATGTCTCGCCCGGGACAGGGGGCAGAGACCCAGTACTTC. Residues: CASSMSRPGQGAETQYF.